The sequence of this TCR beta chain was determined in a study of T-cell memory formation after mild COVID-19. Across the whole study: There were largely donor-specific TCR clusters.

Amplification by 5'RACE using constant-segment primers produced TCR alpha and TCR beta cDNA libraries that carried sample barcodes and UMIs. TCRdb independently ran MiXCR on the 5' RACE reads; one entry per CDR3 protein. The data show 250,000 to 350,000 distinct CDR3 sequences, more than 15% seen once. Germline CDR1 reads ENHRY; CDR2 reads SYGVKD. The CDR3 totals 12 residues. Of note for this clonotype: Its antigen is still unknown.

Study-level points and caveats: From day 15 to 85, contracting clones were balanced between CD4 and CD8, whereas later expanders leaned toward CD4+.

This TCR was recovered from a man in his late teens or twenties who had mild COVID-19 (a few samples of this study predate the infection). Cell type and time point are not known. The rearrangement uses TRBV10-3 and TRBJ2-5, with TRBD1 identical over 7 bases. What was sequenced was PBMCs or a T cell subset sorted from them (not recorded which). CDR3 nucleotides: TGTGCAACCGGGACAGTCAAAGAGACCCAGTACTTC. It translates to CATGTVKETQYF.